Listed here is a single TCR beta chain. The antigen remains undetermined. At the DNA level, this CDR3 is encoded by other sequences in the same sample as well. This sample is part of a study of beta chain features in type 1 diabetes. The overall study: Cells sorted and examined across all samples totaled almost 110 million. Study results and limitations: A moderate, significant TCRB CDR3 shortening appeared in type 1 diabetes across four CD4+ subsets. Fewer junction insertions and more nucleotide deletions appeared in type 1 diabetes patients.

CD4+ naive, central memory, regulatory and stem cell-like memory subsets were isolated by sorting on CD45RO/CCR7/CD25/CD127/CD95/CD27. Trimming took 0 bases from V and 1 from J, leaving 12 bases between them. The CDR3 has 16 amino acids. Per germline, CDR1 SNHLY and CDR2 FYNNEI. Every isolated RNA sample was fully reverse transcribed, so sequencing captured expressed TCRB transcripts. Around 4 million reads per sample were averaged for naive, central memory and regulatory samples. Sequenced by immunoSEQ multiplex PCR; TCRdb stores in-frame clones only, minus some. The table lists over 600,000 clones, around 11% of them singletons.

The chain couples TRBV2 to TRBJ2-5; D remains ambiguous. The sequenced sample consisted of naive CD4+ T cells from blood. The sequence derives from a man younger than 40 with type 1 diabetes. CDR3 region: CASSEALPGLQETQYF. DNA for the CDR3: TGTGCCAGCAGTGAAGCGCTTCCCGGTCTCCAAGAGACCCAGTACTTC.